The 27 T cell receptor beta chains presented below share a single source sample, sequenced in a study of PD-L1 blockade in urothelial cancer. Generated by immunoSEQ multiplex PCR, the TCRdb table keeps only in-frame clones and is missing some. The sample contains some 48,000 clones, about 90% of which appear only once. Time point meaning: peripheral blood 6 weeks after treatment start. The source material was PBMCs, sampled around atezolizumab (anti-PD-L1) treatment. Source of these receptors: a man aged 55 to 70 with urothelial cancer.

The chain recombines TRBV18 with TRBJ2-1; D perhaps matches TRBD2 (6 bases). Germline values: CDR1 KGHSH, CDR2 LQKENI. Trimming left V 3 bases short and J 0 bases short, with 12 bases between. CDR3 length: 16 amino acids. The CDR3 loop is CASSPQEGLSYNEQFF. The DNA for the CDR3 is TGTGCCAGCTCACCGCAGGAGGGCCTCTCCTACAATGAGCAGTTCTTC.

The V call is TRBV4-3, the J call TRBJ1-1; D might be TRBD1 (5 bases). The germline V gene encodes CDR1 LGHNA and CDR2 YSLEER. The CDR3 spans 15 residues. V was cut by 4 bases and J by 4 bases, with 16 bases left in between. The CDR3 is CASSLNLGGGTEAFF. Here the CDR3 DNA reads TGCGCCAGCAGCCTAAATTTGGGGGGGGGCACTGAAGCTTTCTTT.

The J gene is TRBJ2-3, the V gene TRBV2; TRBD2 matches 7 bases. The V segment lost 6 bases and the J segment 0 bases; nucleotides outside the gene matches: 3. Germline CDR1 reads SNHLY; CDR2 reads FYNNEI. CDR3 length: 14 amino acids. The CDR3 region is CASRGGTSTDTQYF. CDR3 bases: TGTGCCAGCAGGGGGGGGACTAGCACAGATACGCAGTATTTT.

This rearrangement joins TRBV6-1 to TRBJ1-6, with 7 bases lining up with TRBD1. The CDR3 runs to 15 residues. Germline CDR1 MNHNS, CDR2 SASEGT. J gave up 7 bases and V 5 bases, and 8 bases lay outside the gene matches. The CDR3 loop is CASSKTGQINSPLHF. The CDR3 DNA reads as TGTGCCAGCAGTAAAACGGGACAGATAAATTCACCCCTCCACTTT.

This clone was recorded only once. The rearrangement joins TRBV6-1 to TRBJ1-2; TRBD1 matches 8 bases. The CDR3 sequence is 16 residues long. Germline CDR1 and CDR2: MNHNS and SASEGT. Unmatched junction bases numbered 3, after V lost 0 bases and J lost 0 bases. CDR3 amino acids: CASSEALQGANYGYTF. The DNA for the CDR3 is TGTGCCAGCAGTGAAGCGCTACAGGGGGCTAACTATGGCTACACCTTC.

This chain connects TRBV6-6 to TRBJ2-5, with a possible D match to TRBD1 (6 bases). V lost 6 bases, J lost 5 bases, and 13 bases lay in between. This CDR3 contains 13 residues. The germline V gene has CDR1 MNHNY and CDR2 SVGAGI (reference sequence). As DNA, the CDR3 is TGTGCCAGCAGAGCCACAGGGTGGGAGACCCAGTACTTC. Translating it yields CASRATGWETQYF.

The J gene is TRBJ2-3, the V gene TRBV5-8; 10 bases map to TRBD2. The CDR3 consists of 15 residues. The germline gives CDR1 SGHTS, CDR2 YDEGEE. With 1 base clipped from V and 3 bases from J, the junction kept 2 bases outside the gene matches. CDR3 nucleotides: TGTGCCAGCAGCTTGCAACTAGCGGGAACAGATACGCAGTATTTT. This encodes CASSLQLAGTDTQYF.

V gene TRBV30 combines with J gene TRBJ2-2, with D unresolved. V lost 2 bases and J lost 7, with 11 bases in between. Germline V gene lookup returns CDR1 GTSNPN and CDR2 SVGIG (reference sequence). There are 13 residues in the CDR3. CDR3 DNA: TGTGCCTGGAGTCCACAGCTTCACGGGGAGCTGTTTTTT. It encodes CAWSPQLHGELFF.

CDR3: CASSLAGAYETQYF. CDR3 DNA sequence: TGTGCCAGCAGCTTAGCGGGGGCCTATGAGACCCAGTACTTC. This chain uses TRBV7-2 with TRBJ2-5, with D possibly TRBD1 on 6 matching bases. Trimming stripped 0 bases from V and 5 bases from J, with 10 bases between. CDR1 SGHTA and CDR2 FQGNSA come from the germline V gene. CDR3 length equals 14 residues.

The CDR3 DNA sequence: TGCGCCAGCAGCATACAGGGGACCGGGGAGCTGTTTTTT. This sequence encodes CASSIQGTGELFF. This chain joins TRBV5-1 and TRBJ2-2; TRBD1 matches at 7 bases. Unmatched junction bases numbered 2, after V lost 4 bases and J lost 5 bases. The V gene's germline CDR1 is SGHRS and CDR2 YFSETQ. The CDR3 runs 13 residues.

The rearrangement uses TRBV13 and TRBJ2-4; 11 nucleotides align to TRBD1. After removal of 1 base from V and 6 bases from J, the junction contained 5 bases not matched to a gene. CDR3 size: 16 residues. Germline assignment: CDR1 PRHDT and CDR2 FYEKMQ (reference sequence). Here the CDR3 DNA reads TGTGCCAGCAGCTTAGTGGGACAGGGGGTCGTAAACATTCAGTACTTC. This gives the protein CASSLVGQGVVNIQYF.

V gene TRBV11-2 combines with J gene TRBJ2-7; maybe TRBD1 (5 bases). Germline V lookup: CDR1 SGHAT, CDR2 FQNNGV. This CDR3 has 15 residues. V was cut by 4 bases and J by 6 bases, with 19 bases left in between. The CDR3 loop is CASSSPYQGVIEQYF. CDR3 bases: TGTGCCAGCAGCTCCCCCTATCAGGGCGTTATCGAGCAGTACTTC.

The chain employs TRBV7-6 and TRBJ1-1, with 7 bases identical to TRBD1. CDR3 size: 15 residues. V lost 0 bases and J lost 3; bases outside the gene matches: 4. The germline CDR1 and CDR2 sequences are SGHVS and FNYEAQ. CDR3 in amino acids: CASSLAPGGYTEAFF. The CDR3 DNA reads as TGTGCCAGCAGCTTAGCCCCAGGGGGTTACACTGAAGCTTTCTTT.

The rearrangement uses TRBV6-1 and TRBJ2-3, with 10 bases identical to TRBD2. The germline V gene has CDR1 MNHNS and CDR2 SASEGT. V was clipped by 2 bases and J by 3 bases; unmatched bases: 17. The CDR3 sequence is 20 residues long. The CDR3 DNA follows: TGTGCCAGCAGTGAATTAACTAGCGGGGTACTACCCGGTTTAACAGATACGCAGTATTTT. This gives the protein CASSELTSGVLPGLTDTQYF.

V usage is TRBV4-2 and J usage is TRBJ2-5; perhaps TRBD2 as D (5 bases). Trimming stripped 6 bases from V and 2 bases from J, with 16 bases between. CDR1 is LGHNA and CDR2 is YNFKEQ in the germline V gene. The CDR3 totals 15 residues. CDR3 bases: TGTGCCAGCAGTCCCAGAGGAGGCAGGCAAGAGACCCAGTACTTC. As protein: CASSPRGGRQETQYF.

The chain combines TRBV18 with TRBJ2-1; possible D gene TRBD2, 6 bases. V gave up 4 bases and J gave up 1 base, with 11 bases separating them. CDR3 size: 15 residues. Germline V gene data show CDR1 as KGHSH and CDR2 as LQKENI. Here the CDR3 DNA reads TGTGCCAGCTCACTACAGACTAGATCCTACAATGAGCAGTTCTTC. Protein: CASSLQTRSYNEQFF.

The chain links TRBV7-2 to TRBJ1-1; maybe TRBD1 (5 bases). The length of the CDR3 is 15 residues. V was cut by 1 base and J by 5 bases, with 14 bases left in between. Germline-derived CDR1 and CDR2 are SGHTA and FQGNSA. CDR3 coding DNA: TGTGCCAGCAGCTTAGTGCCTGGGGCGCGAACTGAAGCTTTCTTT. Protein sequence: CASSLVPGARTEAFF.

This rearrangement joins TRBV11-3 to TRBJ1-4; 7 bases map to TRBD1. The CDR3 is 15 residues long. V lost 0 bases to trimming and J lost 7 bases; unmatched junction nucleotides: 5. Germline V CDR1 and CDR2: SGHNT, YENEEA. This CDR3 is CASSLDSAGGEKLFF. The CDR3 nucleotides are TGTGCCAGCAGCTTAGATTCGGCAGGGGGTGAAAAACTGTTTTTT. Variable domain in full (rest from reference TRBV11-3 and TRBJ1-4): EAGVVQSPRYKIIEKKQPVAFWCNPISGHNTLYWYLQNLGQGPELLIRYENEEAVDDSQLPKDRFSAERLKGVDSTLKIQPAELGDSAVYLCASSLDSAGGEKLFFGSGTQLSVL.

This clone was observed a few times. This chain connects TRBV7-9 to TRBJ2-7; D gene unclear. Germline assignment: CDR1 SEHNR and CDR2 FQNEAQ (reference sequence). The CDR3 loop spans 14 amino acids. V lost 3 bases and J lost 9, with 18 bases in between. CDR3: CASSFEEVVRRQYF. The DNA of the CDR3 is TGTGCCAGCAGCTTCGAAGAGGTAGTGAGACGGCAGTACTTC. Combining the CDR3 with reference TRBV7-9 and TRBJ2-7 gives the whole variable domain DTGVSQNPRHKITKRGQNVTFRCDPISEHNRLYWYRQTLGQGPEFLTYFQNEAQLEKSRLLSDRFSAERPKGSFSTLEIQRTEQGDSAMYLCASSFEEVVRRQYFGPGTRLTVT.

The V gene is TRBV14, the J gene TRBJ1-3; D is possibly TRBD1 (6 bases). V lost 3 bases and J lost 4, with 10 bases in between. The CDR3 has 14 amino acids. Germline V gene data show CDR1 as SGHDN and CDR2 as FVKESK. The CDR3 is CASSQAQGGNTIYF. In nucleotides, the CDR3 is TGTGCCAGCAGCCAGGCACAGGGCGGAAACACCATATATTTT.

The genes are TRBV19 and TRBJ2-7; TRBD2 matches at 10 bases. The germline V gene has CDR1 LNHDA and CDR2 SQIVND (reference sequence). This CDR3 comprises 15 residues. The V segment lost 4 bases and the J segment 3 bases; nucleotides outside the gene matches: 6. The CDR3, as DNA: TGTGCCAGTAGTACTAGACTAGCGGGCGTCTACGAGCAGTACTTC. Its translation is CASSTRLAGVYEQYF. The full variable domain, in which reference TRBV19 and TRBJ2-7 provide the parts outside the CDR3, is DGGITQSPKYLFRKEGQNVTLSCEQNLNHDAMYWYRQDPGQGLRLIYYSQIVNDFQKGDIAEGYSVSREKKESFPLTVTSAQKNPTAFYLCASSTRLAGVYEQYFGPGTRLTVT.

V and J are TRBV5-4 and TRBJ2-1; 10 nucleotides align to TRBD2. The CDR3 has 17 residues. Trimming removed 0 bases from V and 4 bases from J; junction bases left unmatched: 7. CDR1 is SGHNT and CDR2 is YYREEE in the germline V gene (reference sequence). The CDR3 reads CASSLVGLAGVYNEQFF. CDR3 coding DNA: TGTGCCAGCAGCTTGGTGGGGCTAGCGGGGGTTTACAATGAGCAGTTCTTC. Based on the CDR3 plus reference TRBV5-4 and TRBJ2-1, the full variable domain is ETGVTQSPTHLIKTRGQQVTLRCSSQSGHNTVSWYQQALGQGPQFIFQYYREEENGRGNFPPRFSGLQFPNYSSELNVNALELDDSALYLCASSLVGLAGVYNEQFFGPGTRLTVL.

This rearrangement joins TRBV10-3 to TRBJ1-4, with 9 bases fitting TRBD1. This CDR3 region has 14 residues. Per germline, CDR1 ENHRY and CDR2 SYGVKD. The ends lost 6 bases at V and 7 bases at J; junction bases unmatched: 6. The DNA of the CDR3 is TGTGCCATCAGACAGGGGGCAGATGGTGAAAAACTGTTTTTT. Protein product: CAIRQGADGEKLFF.

The genes are TRBV15 and TRBJ1-5; D is perhaps TRBD1 (5 bases). Germline V lookup: CDR1 LNHNV, CDR2 YYDKDF (reference sequence). V shed 9 bases and J shed 1 base, with 19 bases lying between them. The length of the CDR3 is 16 residues. The DNA for the CDR3 is TGTGCCACGGGGCGGAGTCGGGGGTCAAGCAATCAGCCCCAGCATTTT. Its translation is CATGRSRGSSNQPQHF.

V gene TRBV29-1 combines with J gene TRBJ2-7, with D possibly TRBD1 on 6 matching bases. Germline CDR1 and CDR2: SQVTM and ANQGSEA. This CDR3 is 13 amino acids long. Trimming shortened V by 5 bases and J by 3 bases, and 14 bases separated the two germline ends. CDR3: CSVLQGRHYEQYF. For the CDR3, the DNA is TGCAGCGTTCTACAGGGAAGACACTACGAGCAGTACTTC.

The chain links TRBV7-8 to TRBJ2-7; D may be TRBD1 (6 bases). Germline V gene lookup returns CDR1 SGHVS and CDR2 FQNEAQ. The V and J ends lost 4 bases and 4 bases respectively, with 17 bases between them. The CDR3 spans 15 residues. This chain's CDR3 is CASSSRGLYPYEQYF. The CDR3 bases are TGTGCCAGCAGCTCCAGGGGCCTATACCCGTACGAGCAGTACTTC.

V is TRBV7-2 and J is TRBJ2-5; 7 nucleotides match TRBD1. V dropped 0 bases and J dropped 5; count of bases not matched to a gene: 3. Per the germline V gene, CDR1 is SGHTA and CDR2 is FQGNSA. This CDR3 spans 14 amino acids. CDR3 sequence: CASSLAGTAETQYF. In DNA form, the CDR3 reads TGTGCCAGCAGCTTAGCGGGGACAGCGGAGACCCAGTACTTC.